Presented here are 4 T cell receptor beta chains from one specimen sequenced in a study of cytomegalovirus exposure and HLA in healthy donors. Generated by immunoSEQ multiplex PCR, the TCRdb table keeps only in-frame clones and is missing some. This sample has 200,000 to 300,000 clones, with less than 95% found just once. The specimen sequenced was PBMCs. All receptors come from a woman in her twenties or thirties in good health and CMV-seronegative.

The J gene is TRBJ2-5, the V gene TRBV28; no clear D. The CDR3 sequence is 13 residues long. V was pared by 4 bases and J by 7 bases, with 13 bases between. CDR1 is MDHEN and CDR2 is SYDVKM in the germline V gene. In DNA, the CDR3 is TGTGCCAGCAGTTCCCGGCCGGTTGGGACCCAGTACTTC. This sequence encodes CASSSRPVGTQYF.

The chain carries TRBV14 and TRBJ1-2, with TRBD1 matching 8 bases. The V gene's germline CDR1 is SGHDN and CDR2 FVKESK. Losses at the gene ends were 0 bases for V and 8 bases for J; bases not matched to a gene: 8. The CDR3 loop spans 15 amino acids. The CDR3 nucleotides read TGTGCCAGCAGCCAAGACGGCGGGACAGGAGGGGGCTACACCTTC. Translating it yields CASSQDGGTGGGYTF.

This clone was recorded only once. The chain is built from TRBV5-5 and TRBJ2-7; D uncertain. Per germline, CDR1 SGHKS and CDR2 YYEKEE (reference sequence). V was clipped by 0 bases and J by 2 bases, with 6 bases between them. This CDR3 is built from 13 residues. CDR3 sequence: CASSLAQAYEQYF. As DNA, the CDR3 is TGTGCCAGCAGCTTGGCGCAGGCCTACGAGCAGTACTTC. Together with reference TRBV5-5 and TRBJ2-7, the CDR3 gives the full variable domain: DAGVTQSPTHLIKTRGQQVTLRCSPISGHKSVSWYQQVLGQGPQFIFQYYEKEERGRGNFPDRFSARQFPNYSSELNVNALLLGDSALYLCASSLAQAYEQYFGPGTRLTVT.

This chain connects TRBV15 to TRBJ2-1; 9 bases are shared with TRBD2. Germline V lookup: CDR1 LNHNV, CDR2 YYDKDF (reference sequence). The trim removed 4 bases at V and 3 bases at J, leaving 16 bases unmatched. The CDR3 is 19 residues long. CDR3: CATSNLDLREGLNYNEQFF. CDR3 DNA: TGTGCCACCAGCAATCTCGATTTGCGGGAGGGCCTGAACTACAATGAGCAGTTCTTC. The variable domain in full, completed from reference TRBV15 and TRBJ2-1, reads DAMVIQNPRYQVTQFGKPVTLSCSQTLNHNVMYWYQQKSSQAPKLLFHYYDKDFNNEADTPDNFQSRRPNTSFCFLDIRSPGLGDTAMYLCATSNLDLREGLNYNEQFFGPGTRLTVL.